What follows is one TCR beta chain and its context. The target antigen is unknown. RNA transcripts served as the template for amplifying TCR beta CDR3 regions. The TCR CDR3 was amplified in a first-round RT-PCR using the HTBI primer set. TCRdb independently ran MiXCR on the multiplex PCR reads; one entry per CDR3 protein. The profile covers some 320,000 distinct CDR3 sequences, with roughly an eighth appearing a single time and almost 35% taken by the ten largest. The record originates from a study of T cells in Graves' hyperthyroidism and ophthalmopathy. Germline CDR1 DFQATT, CDR2 SNEGSKA (reference sequence). J lost 6 bases, V lost 0 bases, and 15 bases had no gene match. There are 17 residues in the CDR3. Study conclusions and caveats: The blood repertoire included most of the expanded thyroid clonotypes above 0.001. Separating ophthalmopathy from stable hyperthyroidism was achieved by a 13 V-J model.

The TCR sequence derives from a woman aged 40 to 50 with Graves' ophthalmopathy. This sequence joins TRBV20-1 and TRBJ2-3; 7 bases line up with TRBD2. Sequencing was carried out using blood. The CDR3 DNA reads TGCAGTGCTAGAGATCCGCTGAGGCGGGGGTCCCTCGATACGCAGTATTTT. It is translated as CSARDPLRRGSLDTQYF.